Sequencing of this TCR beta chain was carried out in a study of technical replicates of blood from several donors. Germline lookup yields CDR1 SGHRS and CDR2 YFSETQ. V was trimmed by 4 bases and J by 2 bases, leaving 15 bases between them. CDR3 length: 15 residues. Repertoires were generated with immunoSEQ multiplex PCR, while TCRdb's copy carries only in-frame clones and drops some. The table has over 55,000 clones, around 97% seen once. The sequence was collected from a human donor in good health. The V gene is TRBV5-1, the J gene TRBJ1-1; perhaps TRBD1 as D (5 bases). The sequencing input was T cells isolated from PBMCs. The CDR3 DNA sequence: TGCGCCAGCAGCCCCAGATTTACAGGAAACACTGAAGCTTTCTTT. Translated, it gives CASSPRFTGNTEAFF.